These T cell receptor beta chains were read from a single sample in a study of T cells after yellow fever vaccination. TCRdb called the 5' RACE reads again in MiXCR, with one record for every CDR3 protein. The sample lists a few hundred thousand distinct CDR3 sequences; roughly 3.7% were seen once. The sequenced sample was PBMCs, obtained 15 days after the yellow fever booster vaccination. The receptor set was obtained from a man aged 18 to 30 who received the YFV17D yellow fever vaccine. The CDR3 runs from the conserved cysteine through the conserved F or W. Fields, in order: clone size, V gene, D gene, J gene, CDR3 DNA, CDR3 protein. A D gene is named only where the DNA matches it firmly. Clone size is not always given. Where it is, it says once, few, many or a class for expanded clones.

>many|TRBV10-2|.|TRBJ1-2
TGCGCCAGCAGTGAGTCGGGCCAGGCCGGCTACACCTTC
CASSESGQAGYTF
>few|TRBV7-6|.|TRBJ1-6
TGTGCCAGCAGCTCTGCTCCGGGGGGAAGCAATTCACCCCTCCACTTT
CASSSAPGGSNSPLHF
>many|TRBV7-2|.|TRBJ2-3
TGTGCCAGCAGCTTAGCAGGGGGGTCTTTCGATACGCAGTATTTT
CASSLAGGSFDTQYF
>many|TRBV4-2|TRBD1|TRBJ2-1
TGTGCCAGCAGCCAAGACCCCAACACAGGGGGCATCTATGAGCAGTTCTTC
CASSQDPNTGGIYEQFF
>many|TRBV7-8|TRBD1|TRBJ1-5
TGTGCCAGCGGGACAGCCTACGATCAGCCCCAGCATTTT
CASGTAYDQPQHF
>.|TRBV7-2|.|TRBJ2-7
TGTGCCAGCAGCTTAGTAACCTCCAGGGAGCAGTACTTC
CASSLVTSREQYF
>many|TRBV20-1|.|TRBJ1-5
TGCAGTGCACAACAGCCTAATCAGCCCCAGCATTTT
CSAQQPNQPQHF
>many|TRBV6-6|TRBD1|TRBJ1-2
TGTGCCAGCAGTTCTACCACGACAGGGGGTCGTAACTATGGCTACACCTTC
CASSSTTTGGRNYGYTF
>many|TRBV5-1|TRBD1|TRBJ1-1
TGCGCCAGCAGCTTACGGGACAGGGGTTTGGAAGCTTTCTTT
CASSLRDRGLEAFF
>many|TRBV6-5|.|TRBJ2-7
TGTGCCAGCACCCTCAGTCCCTCCTCTTACTACGAGCAGTACTTC
CASTLSPSSYYEQYF
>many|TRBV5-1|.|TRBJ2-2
TGCGCCAGCAAGGTGGGGAACACCGGGGAGCTGTTTTTT
CASKVGNTGELFF
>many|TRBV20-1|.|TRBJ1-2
TGCAGTGCTAGATCTACCTGGGGAATTAACTATGGCTACACCTTC
CSARSTWGINYGYTF
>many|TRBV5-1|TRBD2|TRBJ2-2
TGCGCCAGGAATCAAAGGTGGACTAGCGGGGGGCCCCTCACCGGGGAGCTGTTTTTT
CARNQRWTSGGPLTGELFF
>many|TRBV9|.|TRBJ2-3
TGTGCCAGCAGCGTAGGACCGAGACCCCCCACAGATACGCAGTATTTT
CASSVGPRPPTDTQYF
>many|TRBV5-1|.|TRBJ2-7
TGCGCCAGCAGCTTGGTGTGGTTTAACGGATCTTCCTACGAGCAGTACTTC
CASSLVWFNGSSYEQYF
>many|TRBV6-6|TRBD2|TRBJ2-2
TGTGCCAGCACCTTATCCGGGAGCGGGGGGGTAGACGGGGAGCTGTTTTTT
CASTLSGSGGVDGELFF
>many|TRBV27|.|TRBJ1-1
TGTGCCAGCAGTTTTGGCGGAATCGGCCGAAACGAAGCTTTCTTT
CASSFGGIGRNEAFF
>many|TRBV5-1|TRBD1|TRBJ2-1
TGCGCCAGCAGCTCCTGGACAGGGGGCAATGAGCAGTTCTTC
CASSSWTGGNEQFF
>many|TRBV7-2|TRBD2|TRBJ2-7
TGTGCCAGCAGCCTCCAGCGGGGGAGCTACGAGCAGTACTTC
CASSLQRGSYEQYF
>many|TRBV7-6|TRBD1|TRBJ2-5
TGTGCCAGCAGCTCCTGGACAGGGGCTGCGGAGACCCAGTACTTC
CASSSWTGAAETQYF
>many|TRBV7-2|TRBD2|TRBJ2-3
TGTGCCAGCAGCTTGAGCGGGGGTCAAGATACGCAGTATTTT
CASSLSGGQDTQYF
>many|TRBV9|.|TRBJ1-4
TGTGCCAGCAGCACGTCAGCTGATACTAATGAAAAACTGTTTTTT
CASSTSADTNEKLFF
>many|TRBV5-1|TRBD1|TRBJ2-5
TGCGCCAGCGCCTCGACAGGGGATCAAGAGACCCAGTACTTC
CASASTGDQETQYF
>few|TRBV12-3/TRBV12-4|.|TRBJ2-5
TGTGCCAGCACCACCAGGCGGGGTAGAGAGACCCAGTACTTC
CASTTRRGRETQYF
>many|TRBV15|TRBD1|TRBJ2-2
TGTGCCACCAGCAGAGGGGGCCCCGGACAGGGGTCCGGGGAGCTGTTTTTT
CATSRGGPGQGSGELFF
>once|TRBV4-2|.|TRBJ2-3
TGTGCCAGCAGCCACTGGGGCCCAGCCACAGATACGCAGTATTTT
CASSHWGPATDTQYF
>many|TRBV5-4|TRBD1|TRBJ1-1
TGTGCCAGCGGTGGGACAGCGAACACTGAAGCTTTCTTT
CASGGTANTEAFF
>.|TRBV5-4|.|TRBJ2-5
TGTGCCAGCAGCTTGGGACGGGGGGACATCCAAGAGACCCAGTACTTC
CASSLGRGDIQETQYF
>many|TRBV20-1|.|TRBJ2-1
TGCAGTGCTAGAGATCTCGGGAGCTCCTACAATGAGCAGTTCTTC
CSARDLGSSYNEQFF
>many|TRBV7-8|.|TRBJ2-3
TGTGCCAGCAGCCCTGGGGGTCCAGATACGCAGTATTTT
CASSPGGPDTQYF
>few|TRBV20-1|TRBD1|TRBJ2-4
TGCAGTGCTTCCAGGGGGTCCGCCAAAAACATTCAGTACTTC
CSASRGSAKNIQYF
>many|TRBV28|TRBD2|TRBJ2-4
TGTGCCAGCAGTTTGTGGGGGGGTAGAAAAAACATTCAGTACTTC
CASSLWGGRKNIQYF
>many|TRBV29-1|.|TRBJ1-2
TGCAGCGTTGATCTCAGTCAGACCACCTATGGCTACACCTTC
CSVDLSQTTYGYTF